This note documents a single T cell receptor (beta chain) sequence. Antigen specificity is unknown. The sample holds other DNA sequences that translate to the same CDR3. The V gene end was trimmed by 5 bases and the J gene end by 3 bases; junction bases not matched to a gene: 2. This CDR3 region has 13 residues. Germline-derived CDR1 and CDR2 are SGHTA and FQGTGA. This entry belongs to a study of cytomegalovirus exposure and HLA in healthy donors. Study details: An earlier analysis identified fewer than 130 million unique TCR beta sequences in about 179 million T cells. From donors who were HLA-typed, an early data release held 80 million or so unique TCRs. Study observations and caveats: A later analysis associated 15,000 or so TCR beta sequences with HLA alleles at a 0.05 false discovery rate.

PCR used 60 Vbeta primers and 13 Jbeta primers. Original analysis: Roughly 80 million unique TCR beta chains, roughly 10 million shared, were counted in a later analysis. Data came from immunoSEQ multiplex PCR; TCRdb stores just in-frame clones and leaves some out. V, J and clone size are taken as reported in that table, and D and trimming were inferred from the DNA itself. This repertoire shows about 200,000 clones, under 80% found once; its top ten account for about 0.2%. The sequence was collected from a girl aged 2-10 years in good health and CMV-seronegative. V gene TRBV7-3 combines with J gene TRBJ1-1; 8 bases fit TRBD1. The sequenced sample was PBMCs. The chain's CDR3 is CASSPTGDTEAFF. In nucleotides, the CDR3 is TGTGCCAGCAGCCCGACAGGGGACACTGAAGCTTTCTTT.